These 23 T cell receptor beta chains share one sample of origin, sequenced in a study of blood T cells in healthy people across ages. Together with a sample-barcoded 5' primer, a J-beta primer mix was included in a second PCR lasting 7 to 11 cycles. TCRdb processed the 5' RACE reads anew with MiXCR; each CDR3 protein has one entry. The data show hundreds of thousands of distinct CDR3 sequences, with under 45% seen just once and around 21% held by the top ten. Sequencing was performed on blood. The receptor set was obtained from a man in his 60s in good health.

The rearrangement joins TRBV9 to TRBJ2-3; D may be TRBD1 (5 bases). V lost 4 bases and J lost 7, with 7 bases in between. Germline V gene lookup returns CDR1 SGDLS and CDR2 YYNGEE. The CDR3 has 11 residues. CDR3 bases: TGTGCCAGCAGCAAGGACAATACGCAGTATTTT. Translated: CASSKDNTQYF.

The chain carries TRBV7-2 and TRBJ2-1; D perhaps matches TRBD1 (5 bases). Germline values: CDR1 SGHTA, CDR2 FQGNSA. The V gene lost 4 bases and the J gene lost 6 bases, with 13 bases spanning the gap. CDR3 length equals 14 residues. This CDR3 is CASSSTEGVNEQFF. In DNA form, the CDR3 reads TGTGCCAGCAGCTCGACAGAAGGGGTCAATGAGCAGTTCTTC.

The J gene is TRBJ2-1, the V gene TRBV4-1, with D possibly being TRBD1 (6 bases). Germline assignment: CDR1 MGHRA and CDR2 YSYEKL. V was clipped by 3 bases and J by 10 bases, with 10 bases between them. This CDR3 contains 12 residues. CDR3 DNA: TGCGCCAGCAGCCATCCCGACAGGGAGCAGTTCTTC. Amino acids: CASSHPDREQFF.

V usage is TRBV4-1 and J usage is TRBJ2-1; TRBD2 aligns across 9 bases. There are 20 residues in the CDR3. Looked up from germline, CDR1 is MGHRA and CDR2 is YSYEKL. Germline trimming cut 0 bases from V and 4 bases from J; bases unmatched to any gene: 16. The CDR3 spells CASSQDLKKGVAGEYNEQFF. For the CDR3, the DNA is TGCGCCAGCAGCCAAGATCTTAAGAAGGGGGTAGCGGGGGAGTACAATGAGCAGTTCTTC.

In its sample, this clonotype was seen a few times. V usage is TRBV7-6 and J usage is TRBJ2-2; 8 nucleotides match TRBD1. Germline V gene data show CDR1 as SGHVS and CDR2 as FNYEAQ. This CDR3 is built from 17 residues. Trimming removed 3 bases from V and 4 bases from J; junction bases left unmatched: 10. In DNA, the CDR3 is TGTGCCAGCAGCTTGCGAAGTCAGGGGGCGATCACCGGGGAGCTGTTTTTT. This encodes CASSLRSQGAITGELFF.

The genes are TRBV2 and TRBJ2-7, with D possibly TRBD1 on 5 matching bases. The CDR3 has 15 amino acids. Looked up from germline, CDR1 is SNHLY and CDR2 is FYNNEI. V gave up 6 bases and J gave up 4 bases, with 19 bases separating them. The CDR3 bases are TGTGCCAGCAGGGAACAGGCCTTGGACCTTTACGAGCAGTACTTC. This encodes CASREQALDLYEQYF.

The chain combines TRBV6-4 with TRBJ1-6; D uncertain. The CDR3 contains 15 residues. Germline CDR1 reads MRHNA; CDR2 reads SNTAGT. Deletions cut 6 bases from V and 7 bases from J, with 16 bases between. CDR3 loop: CASSPDTVYNSPLHF. The CDR3 bases are TGTGCCAGCAGCCCCGACACGGTTTACAATTCACCCCTCCACTTT.

The J gene is TRBJ1-1, the V gene TRBV10-3, with a tentative D call TRBD1 (5 bases). Trimming stripped 7 bases from V and 1 base from J, with 13 bases between. The CDR3 loop spans 14 amino acids. The V gene's germline CDR1 is ENHRY and CDR2 SYGVKD. As DNA, the CDR3 is TGTGCCATCAAGGAGACAGCTTCGAACACTGAAGCTTTCTTT. It translates to CAIKETASNTEAFF.

This clonotype came up a few times. This chain links TRBV12-3 or TRBV12-4 with TRBJ2-7; no reliable D call. The J call may be incorrect, as the DNA end agrees better with TRBJ2-5. This CDR3 is 15 amino acids long. The CDR3 sequence: CASSYEERWRETQYF. DNA for the CDR3: TGTGCCAGCAGTTATGAAGAACGGTGGCGGGAGACCCAGTACTTC.

This clonotype appeared a few times. The V gene is TRBV14, the J gene TRBJ2-7, with D maybe TRBD1 (5 bases). The V end lost 3 bases, the J end lost 5 bases, and 11 bases lay between the germline ends. Germline V gene lookup returns CDR1 SGHDN and CDR2 FVKESK. The CDR3 is 13 residues long. Written as DNA, the CDR3 is TGTGCCAGCAGCCAGGGTAGGGGAAACGAGCAGTACTTC. Encoded protein: CASSQGRGNEQYF.

The J gene is TRBJ2-5, the V gene TRBV6-2 or TRBV6-3, with unresolved D. The germline V gene encodes CDR1 MNHEY and CDR2 SVGEGT. The ends were cut back, 0 bases at V and 1 base at J, with 9 bases in the middle. The CDR3 totals 15 residues. For the CDR3, the DNA is TGTGCCAGCAGTTACTCGGAGCCGGGCCAAGAGACCCAGTACTTC. It yields the protein CASSYSEPGQETQYF.

The gene calls are TRBV12-3 or TRBV12-4 and TRBJ2-1; 8 bases match TRBD2. Trimming at V came to 5 bases and at J to 8 bases, leaving 14 bases not matched to a gene. CDR3 length equals 16 residues. The CDR3 loop is CASSGLTGGHDDEQFF. CDR3 nucleotides: TGTGCCAGCAGTGGACTAACGGGGGGGCACGACGATGAGCAGTTCTTC.

This chain links TRBV7-9 with TRBJ2-7; perhaps TRBD1 as D (6 bases). V was clipped by 4 bases and J by 3 bases, with 13 bases between them. Germline CDR1 is SEHNR and CDR2 is FQNEAQ (reference sequence). This CDR3 spans 14 amino acids. CDR3 in amino acids: CASSSGQPSYEQYF. The CDR3, as DNA: TGTGCCAGCAGCTCCGGACAGCCGAGCTACGAGCAGTACTTC.

The J gene is TRBJ1-1, the V gene TRBV2; D is possibly TRBD1 (5 bases). The CDR3 contains 15 residues. Trimming pared 6 bases from V and 6 bases from J, leaving 20 bases between. Germline CDR1 is SNHLY and CDR2 is FYNNEI. CDR3 amino acids: CASSGLGGVSPEAFF. Written as DNA, the CDR3 is TGTGCCAGCAGCGGGCTGGGAGGGGTTAGCCCTGAAGCTTTCTTT.

V is TRBV6-5 and J is TRBJ2-1, with D uncertain. The germline gives CDR1 MNHEY, CDR2 SVGAGI. V lost 8 bases and J lost 9, with 23 bases in between. This CDR3 contains 15 residues. The chain's CDR3 is CASYPRWEGSGEQFF. The DNA of the CDR3 is TGTGCCAGCTATCCCAGGTGGGAAGGGTCGGGTGAGCAGTTCTTC.

V is TRBV6-6 and J is TRBJ2-1; 7 nucleotides align to TRBD2. There are 16 residues in the CDR3. From germline, CDR1 is MNHNY and CDR2 SVGAGI (reference sequence). The trim removed 0 bases at V and 9 bases at J, leaving 11 bases unmatched. This CDR3 reads CASSYSIAGDRVEQFF. The CDR3 DNA is TGTGCCAGCAGTTACTCTATTGCGGGGGACCGTGTTGAGCAGTTCTTC.

J is TRBJ2-3 and V is TRBV29-1; D call uncertain. The germline gives CDR1 SQVTM, CDR2 ANQGSEA. This CDR3 has 13 residues. CDR3 bases: TGCAGTCTGGGCGGAACTAGCACAGATACGCAGTATTTT. Protein product: CSLGGTSTDTQYF.

The CDR3 DNA reads TGCGCCAGCAGCTCTCCGGGGCCCACTGAAGCTTTCTTT. This sequence encodes CASSSPGPTEAFF. V and J are TRBV5-1 and TRBJ1-1, with a weak D call TRBD1 (5 bases). The germline V and J ends were trimmed by 3 bases and 4 bases, with 10 bases remaining between them. The CDR3 spans 13 residues. CDR1 is SGHRS and CDR2 is YFSETQ in the germline V gene.

This clonotype was seen only once. The chain combines TRBV6-5 with TRBJ2-1, with unresolved D. Germline V gene sequence: CDR1 MNHEY, CDR2 SVGAGI. The CDR3 runs to 16 residues. V lost 0 bases, J lost 6 bases, and 15 bases lay in between. This CDR3 is CASSYSAVGTGNEQFF. CDR3 sequence (DNA): TGTGCCAGCAGTTACTCCGCGGTGGGCACTGGCAATGAGCAGTTCTTC.

The V gene is TRBV5-4, the J gene TRBJ2-7; D perhaps matches TRBD2 (6 bases). Trimming stripped 3 bases from V and 0 bases from J, with 10 bases between. This CDR3 spans 14 amino acids. CDR1 is SGHNT and CDR2 is YYREEE in the germline V gene (reference sequence). The CDR3 spells CASSWDSGSYEQYF. As DNA, the CDR3 is TGTGCCAGCAGCTGGGACTCCGGCTCCTACGAGCAGTACTTC.

This chain connects TRBV4-3 to TRBJ2-5; D may be TRBD2 (6 bases). V was pared by 4 bases and J by 3 bases, with 18 bases between. Germline-derived CDR1 and CDR2 are LGHNA and YSLEER. There are 16 residues in the CDR3. CDR3 nucleotides: TGCGCCAGCAGCCCTGGAGGGGCTACAGCAGAAGAGACCCAGTACTTC. Protein product: CASSPGGATAEETQYF.

The rearrangement uses TRBV5-5 and TRBJ2-7; D gene ambiguous. The V end lost 0 bases, the J end lost 1 base, and 8 bases lay between the germline ends. The CDR3 sequence is 14 residues long. Germline-derived CDR1 and CDR2 are SGHKS and YYEKEE (reference sequence). CDR3 in amino acids: CASSLGHGSYEQYF. The CDR3 DNA reads TGTGCCAGCAGCTTGGGCCATGGGTCCTACGAGCAGTACTTC. Based on the CDR3 plus reference TRBV5-5 and TRBJ2-7, the full variable domain is DAGVTQSPTHLIKTRGQQVTLRCSPISGHKSVSWYQQVLGQGPQFIFQYYEKEERGRGNFPDRFSARQFPNYSSELNVNALLLGDSALYLCASSLGHGSYEQYFGPGTRLTVT.

The V and J genes are TRBV6-2 or TRBV6-3 and TRBJ1-2, with D unclear. There are 14 residues in the CDR3. Per germline, CDR1 MNHEY and CDR2 SVGEGT. V was trimmed by 6 bases and J by 4 bases, leaving 15 bases between them. CDR3 nucleotide sequence: TGTGCCAGCAGCTCCCTCCCGACAAGCTATGGCTACACCTTC. It is translated as CASSSLPTSYGYTF.